This T cell receptor (beta chain) comes out of a study of T cell responses to AZD1222 COVID-19 vaccine. TCRdb's table, derived via immunoSEQ multiplex PCR, lists solely in-frame clones and lacks some. The sample lists approximately 120,000 clones, around nine tenths occurring once. This receptor was identified in an adult in good health. The source material was peripheral blood, sampled on day 0 of AZD1222 vaccination.

The CDR3 protein is CASSQELRGLDYEQYV. The CDR3 bases are TGCGCCAGCAGCCAAGAGCTTCGCGGCTTGGACTACGAGCAGTACGTC. V and J are TRBV4-1 and TRBJ2-7; unclear D gene. V was clipped by 0 bases and J by 3 bases, with 15 bases between them. CDR1 is MGHRA and CDR2 is YSYEKL in the germline V gene. The CDR3 is made up of 16 amino acids.